The 25 T cell receptor beta chains given below trace back to one sample, sequenced in a study of CD8+ T cells in alopecia areata. Extracted from the samples, RNA was reverse transcribed into cDNA to serve as the sequencing template. Profiling relied on immunoSEQ multiplex PCR, and the TCRdb table lists in-frame clones only, not all of them. In the table there are roughly 150,000 clones, around 57% of which are singletons. Sequenced sample: CD4+ T cells sorted from blood. These receptors were taken from a human donor in good health.

The rearrangement uses TRBV7-3 and TRBJ2-1; D is unclear. The V end lost 1 base, the J end lost 9 bases, and 13 bases lay between the germline ends. Germline V gene lookup returns CDR1 SGHTA and CDR2 FQGTGA. CDR3 length equals 14 residues. The CDR3: CASSLNAVKGEQFF. The CDR3 DNA follows: TGTGCCAGCAGCTTAAACGCGGTCAAGGGTGAGCAGTTCTTC.

This clone was counted only a few times. J is TRBJ2-7 and V is TRBV14, with TRBD2 identical over 7 bases. J was trimmed by 5 bases and V by 4 bases; bases with no gene match: 11. The V gene's germline CDR1 is SGHDN and CDR2 FVKESK. The CDR3 is 15 amino acids. The CDR3 DNA sequence: TGTGCCAGCAGCCTGCCCGGGGGAGGGGTGCACGAGCAGTACTTC. Translation gives CASSLPGGGVHEQYF.

This clone was recorded a few times. This chain uses TRBV30 with TRBJ2-3; no definite D call. Trimming cost V 3 bases and J 3 bases, with 7 bases left between them. Germline values: CDR1 GTSNPN, CDR2 SVGIG (reference sequence). The CDR3 has 12 residues. CDR3 protein: CAWRTYTDTQYF. The CDR3 bases are TGTGCCTGGAGGACCTATACAGATACGCAGTATTTT.

In this sample, this clone is medium-sized. The rearrangement joins TRBV5-1 to TRBJ1-4; D uncertain. The CDR3 length is 15 residues. Trimming removed 0 bases from V and 0 bases from J, with 6 bases in between. Germline loops: CDR1 SGHRS, CDR2 YFSETQ. CDR3 DNA: TGCGCCAGCAGCTTGGGAACAGCAACTAATGAAAAACTGTTTTTT. Protein product: CASSLGTATNEKLFF.

The CDR3 bases are TGTGCCAGCCCGATACCCGGCACCGGGGAGCTGTTTTTT. Amino acid sequence: CASPIPGTGELFF. The chain joins TRBV5-4 to TRBJ2-2; D call uncertain. Germline CDR1 reads SGHNT; CDR2 reads YYREEE (reference sequence). Between the trimmed V and J ends, which lost 7 bases and 4 bases, there was a span of 11 bases. The CDR3 runs 13 residues.

This clone appeared a single time. The chain employs TRBV29-1 and TRBJ1-2, with 7 bases matching TRBD1. CDR3 length: 12 amino acids. CDR1 is SQVTM, CDR2 ANQGSEA, per germline. V was pared by 6 bases and J by 4 bases, with 5 bases of the junction left unmatched. The CDR3 reads CSVPTGAYGYTF. The DNA for the CDR3 is TGCAGCGTCCCCACAGGGGCCTATGGCTACACCTTC.

This chain joins TRBV29-1 and TRBJ2-1; 11 bases fit TRBD1. The CDR3 has 13 amino acids. Germline V gives CDR1 SQVTM, CDR2 ANQGSEA. Trimming removed 6 bases from V and 7 bases from J; junction bases left unmatched: 5. CDR3 bases: TGCAGCGTGGACAGGGGGCTCGTAAATGAGCAGTTCTTC. Amino acids: CSVDRGLVNEQFF.

Written as DNA, the CDR3 is TGTGCCTGGAGTCCAACTGGGAACATTCAGTACTTC. Residues: CAWSPTGNIQYF. The genes are TRBV30 and TRBJ2-4; the D is unclear. The germline V and J ends were trimmed by 2 bases and 7 bases, with 9 bases remaining between them. The CDR3 covers 12 residues. CDR1 and CDR2 (germline): GTSNPN, SVGIG (reference sequence).

The CDR3 DNA sequence: TGCAGCGTTGAGAGCCTAGCGGGAGGTGGAGATACGCAGTATTTT. Encoded protein: CSVESLAGGGDTQYF. The chain recombines TRBV29-1 with TRBJ2-3; 11 bases line up with TRBD2. This CDR3 contains 15 residues. Germline V gene lookup returns CDR1 SQVTM and CDR2 ANQGSEA. V lost 3 bases and J lost 5; bases outside the gene matches: 7.

The genes are TRBV15 and TRBJ2-5; a weak D match, TRBD2 (5 bases). The V and J ends lost 0 bases and 7 bases respectively, with 15 bases between them. Per germline, CDR1 LNHNV and CDR2 YYDKDF (reference sequence). This CDR3 comprises 15 residues. Here the CDR3 reads CATSRDSAGRGTQYF. In DNA form, the CDR3 reads TGTGCCACCAGCAGAGACTCTGCGGGTCGGGGGACCCAGTACTTC.

With regard to this clone: The junction does not match germline at one end; this may be a read error. V gene TRBV5-4 combines with J gene TRBJ2-3, with D hard to call. The CDR3 covers 14 residues. Germline V gene data show CDR1 as SGHNT and CDR2 as YYREEE (reference sequence). The CDR3 DNA follows: TGTGCCAGCAGTTTGGAGCCCAGCACAGATACGCAGTATTTT. Amino acid sequence: CASSLEPSTDTQYF.

V usage is TRBV6-1 and J usage is TRBJ2-7; the match to TRBD2 covers 8 bases. Germline CDR1 reads MNHNS; CDR2 reads SASEGT. The CDR3 loop spans 16 amino acids. Trimming removed 4 bases from V and 2 bases from J; junction bases left unmatched: 10. CDR3 DNA: TGTGCCAGCAGTGTGGGGGGCGGGAGGCCCGCCTACGAGCAGTACTTC. Protein sequence: CASSVGGGRPAYEQYF.

The chain joins TRBV5-6 to TRBJ1-1; weak D call: TRBD1 (5 bases). V shed 4 bases and J shed 0 bases, with 16 bases lying between them. This CDR3 is built from 16 residues. Germline CDR1 is SGHDT and CDR2 is YYEEEE. The CDR3 is CASSRDSLLMNTEAFF. The CDR3 DNA sequence: TGTGCCAGCAGCCGCGACAGCCTCCTTATGAACACTGAAGCTTTCTTT.

The rearrangement links TRBV15 to TRBJ2-3; D is undetermined. Germline lookup yields CDR1 LNHNV and CDR2 YYDKDF (reference sequence). V gave up 3 bases and J gave up 1 base, with 11 bases separating them. The CDR3 extends over 15 amino acids. DNA for the CDR3: TGTGCCACCAGCAGGACCCCGATGGGCACAGATACGCAGTATTTT. It specifies CATSRTPMGTDTQYF.

This chain's CDR3 is CASSVATGWNTIYF. In nucleotides, the CDR3 is TGTGCCAGCAGCGTAGCTACAGGGTGGAACACCATATATTTT. The genes are TRBV9 and TRBJ1-3; D possibly corresponds to TRBD1 (6 bases). Germline V CDR1 and CDR2: SGDLS, YYNGEE. V lost 0 bases and J 7 bases, leaving 11 bases between the germline ends. The length of the CDR3 is 14 residues.

The V gene is TRBV5-1, the J gene TRBJ2-7, with 11 bases identical to TRBD1. Germline values: CDR1 SGHRS, CDR2 YFSETQ. The length of the CDR3 is 18 residues. V lost 5 bases and J lost 1; bases outside the gene matches: 14. The CDR3 DNA reads as TGCGCCAGCAGTCTAAGGCCCCGGGACAGGGGGAATTCCTACGAGCAGTACTTC. Residues: CASSLRPRDRGNSYEQYF.

There are a few counts of this clone. This chain uses TRBV5-1 with TRBJ2-5; 8 bases match TRBD1. The CDR3 is 15 residues long. In germline, CDR1 is SGHRS, CDR2 YFSETQ. V trimming: 2 bases; J trimming: 2 bases; junction bases outside the gene matches: 5. CDR3 DNA: TGCGCCAGCAGCTTTCGGACAGGGAATCAAGAGACCCAGTACTTC. Its protein is CASSFRTGNQETQYF.

The gene calls are TRBV21-1 and TRBJ1-2. TRBV21-1 is a pseudogene locus. This CDR3 is built from 13 residues. CDR3 DNA: TGTGCCAGCAGCAAAATCCGCTTCTATGGCTACACCTTC. This codes for CASSKIRFYGYTF.

This clone was detected a few times. CDR3 sequence (DNA): TGTGCCAGCAGTATCGGGGGAGGTGAGAATCAGCCCCAGCATTTT. This gives the protein CASSIGGGENQPQHF. The chain combines TRBV27 with TRBJ1-5, with D maybe TRBD1 (5 bases). The CDR3 contains 15 residues. Trimming removed 5 bases at V and 4 bases at J, with 15 bases between. CDR1 is MNHEY and CDR2 is SMNVEV in the germline V gene (reference sequence).

J is TRBJ2-3 and V is TRBV2; 12 positions match TRBD2. V shed 8 bases, J shed 5 bases, and the junction held 2 bases outside the gene matches. CDR3 length: 13 amino acids. The V gene's germline CDR1 is SNHLY and CDR2 FYNNEI. CDR3 nucleotides: TGTGCCAGCGGGGGACTAGCGGGAGATACGCAGTATTTT. Its protein product is CASGGLAGDTQYF.

The chain couples TRBV11-2 to TRBJ1-3; 7 nucleotides match TRBD1. Germline-derived CDR1 and CDR2 are SGHAT and FQNNGV. This CDR3 is 16 amino acids long. Trimming at V came to 5 bases and at J to 4 bases, leaving 11 bases not matched to a gene. The CDR3 coding sequence is TGTGCCAGCAGCAGAGGACAGGCGATGATAGGAAACACCATATATTTT. This encodes CASSRGQAMIGNTIYF.

The sample holds a few counts of this clone. The genes are TRBV9 and TRBJ2-2; tentative D call: TRBD1 (5 bases). From germline, CDR1 is SGDLS and CDR2 YYNGEE. CDR3 size: 12 residues. Trimming pared 4 bases from V and 7 bases from J, leaving 8 bases between. CDR3 nucleotides: TGTGCCAGCAGCACCCAGGGCGGGGAGCTGTTTTTT. Its translation: CASSTQGGELFF.

This clone was counted only a few times. The chain uses TRBV6-6 and TRBJ1-4, with D unresolved. The CDR3 runs 15 residues. V dropped 0 bases and J dropped 10 bases, with 15 bases sitting between them. The V gene's germline CDR1 is MNHNY and CDR2 SVGAGI (reference sequence). This CDR3 is CASSYSEGSMGKLFF. The CDR3 region has the DNA TGTGCCAGCAGTTACTCGGAGGGCTCGATGGGAAAACTGTTTTTT.

CDR3 bases: TGTGCCACCAGCAGAGATGAGCTACAAGAGACCCAGTACTTC. It yields the protein CATSRDELQETQYF. The rearrangement joins TRBV15 to TRBJ2-5; no clear D gene. This CDR3 spans 14 amino acids. Deletions cut 0 bases from V and 2 bases from J, with 7 bases between. CDR1 LNHNV and CDR2 YYDKDF come from the germline V gene (reference sequence). Variable domain in full (rest from reference TRBV15 and TRBJ2-5): DAMVIQNPRYQVTQFGKPVTLSCSQTLNHNVMYWYQQKSSQAPKLLFHYYDKDFNNEADTPDNFQSRRPNTSFCFLDIRSPGLGDTAMYLCATSRDELQETQYFGPGTRLLVL.

The chain employs TRBV4-1 and TRBJ2-7; 8 positions match TRBD2. After removal of 2 bases from V and 1 base from J, the junction contained 4 bases not matched to a gene. This CDR3 contains 15 residues. Germline V CDR1 and CDR2: MGHRA, YSYEKL. The CDR3 DNA is TGCGCCAGCAGCCAACTAGCGGGCAATTCCTACGAGCAGTACTTC. It translates to CASSQLAGNSYEQYF.